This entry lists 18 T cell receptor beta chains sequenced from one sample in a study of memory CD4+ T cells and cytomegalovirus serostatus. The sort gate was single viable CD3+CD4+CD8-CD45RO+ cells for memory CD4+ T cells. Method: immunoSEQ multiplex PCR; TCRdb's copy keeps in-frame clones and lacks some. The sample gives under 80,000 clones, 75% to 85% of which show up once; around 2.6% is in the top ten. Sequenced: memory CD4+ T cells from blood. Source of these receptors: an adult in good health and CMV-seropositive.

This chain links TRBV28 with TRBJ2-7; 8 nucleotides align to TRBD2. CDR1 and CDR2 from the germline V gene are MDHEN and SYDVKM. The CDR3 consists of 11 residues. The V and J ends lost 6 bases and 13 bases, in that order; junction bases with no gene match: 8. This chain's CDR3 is CASSHAGGEYF. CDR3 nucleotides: TGTGCCAGCAGCCATGCGGGGGGCGAATACTTC.

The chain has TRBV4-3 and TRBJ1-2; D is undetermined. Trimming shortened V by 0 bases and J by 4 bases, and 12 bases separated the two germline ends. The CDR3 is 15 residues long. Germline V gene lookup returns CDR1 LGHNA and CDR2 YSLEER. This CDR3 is CASSQETVRFYGYTF. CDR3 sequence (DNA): TGCGCCAGCAGCCAAGAAACAGTCAGATTCTATGGCTACACCTTC.

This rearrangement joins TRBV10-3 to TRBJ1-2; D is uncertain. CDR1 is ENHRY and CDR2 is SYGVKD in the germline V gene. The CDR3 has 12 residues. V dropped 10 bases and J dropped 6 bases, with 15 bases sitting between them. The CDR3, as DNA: TGTGCCACCGGCGCCCACTCAAATGGCTACACCTTC. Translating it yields CATGAHSNGYTF.

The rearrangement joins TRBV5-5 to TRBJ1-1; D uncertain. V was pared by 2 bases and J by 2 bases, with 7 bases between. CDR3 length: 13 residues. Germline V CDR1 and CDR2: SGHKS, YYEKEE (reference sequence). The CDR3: CASSFSPNTEAFF. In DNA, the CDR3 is TGTGCCAGCAGCTTTTCACCTAACACTGAAGCTTTCTTT.

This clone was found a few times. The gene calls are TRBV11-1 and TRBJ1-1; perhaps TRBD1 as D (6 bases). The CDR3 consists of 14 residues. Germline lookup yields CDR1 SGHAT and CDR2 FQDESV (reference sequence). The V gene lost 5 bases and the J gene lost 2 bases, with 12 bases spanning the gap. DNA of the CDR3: TGTGCCAGCAGCCCCTCGGGACATAACACTGAAGCTTTCTTT. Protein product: CASSPSGHNTEAFF.

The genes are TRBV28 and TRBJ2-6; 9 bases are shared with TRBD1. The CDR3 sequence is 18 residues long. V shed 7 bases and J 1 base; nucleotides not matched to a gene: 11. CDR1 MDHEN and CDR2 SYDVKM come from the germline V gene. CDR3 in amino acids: CASTPGTGKESGANVLTF. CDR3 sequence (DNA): TGTGCCAGCACGCCCGGGACAGGGAAGGAATCTGGGGCCAACGTCCTGACTTTC.

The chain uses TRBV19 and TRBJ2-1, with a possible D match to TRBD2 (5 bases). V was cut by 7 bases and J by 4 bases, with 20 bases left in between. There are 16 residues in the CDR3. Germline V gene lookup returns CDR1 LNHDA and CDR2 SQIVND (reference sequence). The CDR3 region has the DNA TGTGCCAGTATCGCCAATGACCGGGGTGGTTACAATGAGCAGTTCTTC. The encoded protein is CASIANDRGGYNEQFF. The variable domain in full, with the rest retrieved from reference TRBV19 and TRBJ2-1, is DGGITQSPKYLFRKEGQNVTLSCEQNLNHDAMYWYRQDPGQGLRLIYYSQIVNDFQKGDIAEGYSVSREKKESFPLTVTSAQKNPTAFYLCASIANDRGGYNEQFFGPGTRLTVL.

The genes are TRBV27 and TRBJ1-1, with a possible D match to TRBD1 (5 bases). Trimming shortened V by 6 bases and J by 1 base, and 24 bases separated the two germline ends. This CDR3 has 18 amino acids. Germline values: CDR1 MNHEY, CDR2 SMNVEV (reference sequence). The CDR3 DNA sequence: TGTGCCAGCAGCGAATCGACTTCGGGACGGCACCAGAACACTGAAGCTTTCTTT. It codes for CASSESTSGRHQNTEAFF.

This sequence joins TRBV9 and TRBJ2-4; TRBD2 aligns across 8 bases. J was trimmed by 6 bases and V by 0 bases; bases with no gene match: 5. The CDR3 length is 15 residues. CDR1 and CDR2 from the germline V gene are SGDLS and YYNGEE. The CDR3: CASSVGAGGSNIQYF. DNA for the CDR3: TGTGCCAGCAGCGTAGGGGCGGGGGGCTCAAACATTCAGTACTTC.

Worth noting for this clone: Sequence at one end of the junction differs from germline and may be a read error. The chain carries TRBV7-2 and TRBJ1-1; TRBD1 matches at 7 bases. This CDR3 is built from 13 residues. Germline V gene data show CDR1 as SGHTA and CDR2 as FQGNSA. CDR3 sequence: CASSLAQGTQAFF. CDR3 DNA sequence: TGTGCCAGCAGCCTAGCACAGGGGACCCAAGCTTTCTTT.

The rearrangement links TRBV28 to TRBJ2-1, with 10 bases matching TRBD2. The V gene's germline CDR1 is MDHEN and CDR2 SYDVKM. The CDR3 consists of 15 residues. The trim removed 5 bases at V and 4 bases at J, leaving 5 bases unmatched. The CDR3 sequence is CASSSGRGYYNEQFF. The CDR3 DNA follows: TGTGCCAGCAGTAGCGGGAGGGGGTATTACAATGAGCAGTTCTTC.

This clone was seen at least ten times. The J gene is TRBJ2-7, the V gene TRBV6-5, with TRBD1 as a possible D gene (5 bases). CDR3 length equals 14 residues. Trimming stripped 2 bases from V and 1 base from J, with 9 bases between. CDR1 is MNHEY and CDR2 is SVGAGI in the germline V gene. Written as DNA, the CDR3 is TGTGCCAGCAGTTACACCAGGGAATCCTACGAGCAGTACGTC. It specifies CASSYTRESYEQYV.

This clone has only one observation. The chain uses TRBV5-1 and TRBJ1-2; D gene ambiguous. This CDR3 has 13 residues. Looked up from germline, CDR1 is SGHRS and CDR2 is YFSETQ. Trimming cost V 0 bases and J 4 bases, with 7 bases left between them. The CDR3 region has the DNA TGCGCCAGCAGCTTGGGGACGTTCTATGGCTACACCTTC. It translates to CASSLGTFYGYTF.

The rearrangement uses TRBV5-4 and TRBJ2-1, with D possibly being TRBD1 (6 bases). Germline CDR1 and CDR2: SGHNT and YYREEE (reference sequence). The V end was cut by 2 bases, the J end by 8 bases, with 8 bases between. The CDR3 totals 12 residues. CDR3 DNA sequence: TGTGCCAGCAGCTTTTACAGGGATGAGCAGTTCTTC. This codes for CASSFYRDEQFF.

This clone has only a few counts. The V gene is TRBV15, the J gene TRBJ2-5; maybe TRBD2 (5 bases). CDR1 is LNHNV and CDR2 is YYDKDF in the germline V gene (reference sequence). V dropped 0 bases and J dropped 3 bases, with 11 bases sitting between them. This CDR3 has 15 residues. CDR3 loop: CATSRESGSKETQYF. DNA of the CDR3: TGTGCCACCAGCAGAGAAAGCGGCAGCAAAGAGACCCAGTACTTC.

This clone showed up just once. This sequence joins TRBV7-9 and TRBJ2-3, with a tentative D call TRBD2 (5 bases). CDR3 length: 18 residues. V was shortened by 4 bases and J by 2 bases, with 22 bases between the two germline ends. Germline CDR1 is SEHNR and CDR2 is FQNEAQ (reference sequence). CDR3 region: CASSSPVGGRILTDTQYF. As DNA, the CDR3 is TGTGCCAGCAGCTCACCCGTAGGAGGACGGATCCTCACAGATACGCAGTATTTT.

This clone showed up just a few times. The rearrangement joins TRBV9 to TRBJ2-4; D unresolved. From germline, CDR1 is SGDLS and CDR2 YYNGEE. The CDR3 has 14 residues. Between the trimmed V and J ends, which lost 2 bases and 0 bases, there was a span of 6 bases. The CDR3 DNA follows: TGTGCCAGCAGCGTGTCCTTAGCCAAAAACATTCAGTACTTC. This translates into CASSVSLAKNIQYF.

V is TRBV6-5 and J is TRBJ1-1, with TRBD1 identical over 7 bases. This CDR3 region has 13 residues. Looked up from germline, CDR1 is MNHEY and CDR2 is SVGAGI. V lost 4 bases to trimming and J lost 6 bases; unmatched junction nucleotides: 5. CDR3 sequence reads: CASSLRQGPEAFF. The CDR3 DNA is TGTGCCAGCAGTTTAAGACAGGGACCTGAAGCTTTCTTT.